This T cell receptor (beta chain) stems from a study of T cell responses to AZD1222 COVID-19 vaccine. General study findings and limits: The donor cohort was predominantly white British with a female majority, and clonal diversity may have been underestimated. Among vaccine-associated CD4 TCRs, coverage spanned spike, with dominance at 160-218 and 743-854.

This CDR3 is built from 14 residues. Trimming pared 4 bases from V and 1 base from J, leaving 7 bases between. Germline assignment: CDR1 LGHDT and CDR2 YNNKEL (reference sequence). Produced via immunoSEQ multiplex PCR; TCRdb's table is partial and in-frame only. The sample yields approximately 200,000 clones, 90% to 95% seen once. As to this clone: Its antigen is not known.

The sequence came from an adult in good health. The chain couples TRBV3-1 (or the pseudogene TRBV3-2) to TRBJ2-2, with a weak D call TRBD1 (5 bases). The specimen comprised peripheral blood, sampled on day 0 of AZD1222 vaccination. The CDR3 region is CASSRQGNTGELFF. The DNA for the CDR3 is TGTGCCAGCAGCCGGCAGGGGAACACCGGGGAGCTGTTTTTT.